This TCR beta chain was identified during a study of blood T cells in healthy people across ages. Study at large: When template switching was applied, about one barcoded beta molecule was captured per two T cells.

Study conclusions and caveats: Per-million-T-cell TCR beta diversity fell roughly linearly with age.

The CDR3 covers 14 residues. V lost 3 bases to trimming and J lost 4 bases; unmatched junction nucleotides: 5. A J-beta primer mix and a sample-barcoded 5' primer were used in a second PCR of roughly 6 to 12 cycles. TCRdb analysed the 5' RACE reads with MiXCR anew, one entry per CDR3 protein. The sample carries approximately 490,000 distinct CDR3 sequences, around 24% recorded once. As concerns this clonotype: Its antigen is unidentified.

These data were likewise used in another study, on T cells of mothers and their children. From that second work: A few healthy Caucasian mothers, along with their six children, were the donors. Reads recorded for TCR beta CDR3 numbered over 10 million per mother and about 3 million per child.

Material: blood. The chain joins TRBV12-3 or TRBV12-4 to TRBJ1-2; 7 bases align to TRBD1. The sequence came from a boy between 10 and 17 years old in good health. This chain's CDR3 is CASSLAGGLYGYTF. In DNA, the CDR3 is TGTGCCAGCAGTTTGGCAGGGGGACTCTATGGCTACACCTTC.